These T cell receptor beta chains were read from a single sample in a study of tumor-infiltrating lymphocytes in oesophageal squamous cell carcinoma. MiXCR, applied by TCRdb to the PCR reads, yields one record per CDR3 protein. The table has approximately 14,000 distinct CDR3 sequences, 50% seen once; the top ten hold over 15%. The sequencing input was esophageal tumor tissue. These receptors all stem from a male donor with esophageal squamous cell carcinoma. Each CDR3 is given with its conserved first and last residue. D genes are given only for firm matches. The listing skips clone size in some rows; elsewhere it reads once, few, many or a size class.

d_gene	abundance	j_gene	v_gene	CDR3aa	CDR3nt
TRBD2	few	TRBJ2-7	TRBV7-3	CASSLTGGNSYEQYF	TGTGCCAGCAGCTTAACGGGAGGGAACTCCTACGAGCAGTACTTC
-	-	TRBJ2-3	TRBV20-1	CSARDPASDTDTQYF	TGCAGTGCTAGAGATCCGGCTAGCGACACAGATACGCAGTATTTT
-	-	TRBJ2-1	TRBV7-6	CASSPINAGGHNEQFF	TGTGCCAGCAGCCCTATTAATGCCGGGGGTCATAATGAGCAGTTCTTC
-	-	TRBJ2-7	TRBV11-3	CASSLTSGQGNEQYF	TGTGCCAGCAGCTTAACCTCGGGACAAGGCAATGAGCAGTACTTC
TRBD1	-	TRBJ2-1	TRBV7-8	CATNSRRGQGGYEQFF	TGTGCCACCAATAGTAGGCGGGGACAGGGGGGCTACGAGCAGTTCTTC
TRBD2	-	TRBJ2-1	TRBV12-3/TRBV12-4	CASSPPGASGRGGRWNEQFF	TGTGCCAGCAGCCCCCCCGGGGCTAGCGGGAGAGGGGGTCGATGGAATGAGCAGTTCTTC
TRBD1	-	TRBJ2-1	TRBV7-9	CASSLGTGGQFF	TGTGCCAGCAGCTTAGGGACAGGTGGGCAGTTCTTC
TRBD1	-	TRBJ2-5	TRBV7-8	CASSRTGAGETQYF	TGTGCCAGCAGCCGAACAGGGGCAGGAGAGACCCAGTACTTC
TRBD2	few	TRBJ2-5	TRBV11-3	CASSLEGREQETQYF	TGTGCCAGCAGCTTGGAGGGGAGGGAACAAGAGACCCAGTACTTC
-	-	TRBJ2-3	TRBV7-3	CASSLMGHPDTQYF	TGTGCCAGCAGCTTAATGGGGCACCCAGATACGCAGTATTTT
-	-	TRBJ2-1	TRBV11-1	CASSPQVDNEQFF	TGTGCCAGCAGCCCGCAGGTAGACAATGAGCAGTTCTTC
-	-	TRBJ2-5	TRBV11-1	CASSPGEGGGKTQYF	TGTGCCAGCAGCCCGGGTGAAGGGGGCGGGAAGACCCAGTACTTC
-	-	TRBJ2-5	TRBV7-3	CASSRSGYGETQYF	TGTGCCAGCAGCCGAAGCGGGTACGGGGAGACCCAGTACTTC
-	-	TRBJ1-1	TRBV12-3/TRBV12-4	CASSRRTEAFF	TGTGCCAGCAGCCGTAGGACTGAAGCTTTCTTT
-	few	TRBJ2-5	TRBV7-6	CASSAGQTQYF	TGTGCCAGCAGCGCTGGACAGACCCAGTACTTC
TRBD1	-	TRBJ2-1	TRBV7-3	CASSSTGTGYNEQFF	TGTGCCAGCAGCTCGACCGGGACAGGGTACAATGAGCAGTTCTTC
-	few	TRBJ2-1	TRBV7-2	CASSLVYNEQFF	TGTGCCAGCAGCTTAGTCTACAATGAGCAGTTCTTC
TRBD1	few	TRBJ2-3	TRBV6-5	CASSYGDRGYADTQYF	TGTGCCAGCAGTTACGGGGACAGGGGGTACGCAGATACGCAGTATTTT
TRBD1	-	TRBJ2-1	TRBV7-3	CASSAGQGAISEQFF	TGTGCCAGCAGCGCCGGACAGGGGGCGATCTCTGAGCAGTTCTTC
-	-	TRBJ1-1	TRBV12-3/TRBV12-4	CASSFSGTPNTEAFF	TGTGCCAGCAGTTTTTCGGGGACCCCAAACACTGAAGCTTTCTTT
-	-	TRBJ2-7	TRBV5-3	CASSLARMLNYEQYF	TGTGCCAGCAGCTTGGCGCGGATGCTCAACTACGAGCAGTACTTC
TRBD2	large	TRBJ2-1	TRBV7-6	CASSFGTTAYNEQFF	TGTGCCAGCAGCTTCGGGACTACGGCTTACAATGAGCAGTTCTTC
-	many	TRBJ1-2	TRBV6-1	CAIGRGGGYTF	TGTGCCATAGGGCGGGGTGGGGGCTACACCTTC
-	-	TRBJ2-5	TRBV11-3	CASSLVVGSSSRETQYF	TGTGCCAGCAGCTTAGTTGTGGGATCGAGCTCAAGGGAGACCCAGTACTTC
-	many	TRBJ2-2	TRBV6-6	CASSYAGFANTGELFF	TGTGCCAGCAGTTACGCAGGGTTCGCGAACACCGGGGAGCTGTTTTTT
TRBD1	-	TRBJ2-4	TRBV5-1	CASSPDRGSYGYNF	TGCGCCAGCAGTCCCGACAGGGGAAGCTATGGCTACAACTTC
TRBD2	many	TRBJ2-3	TRBV6-2/TRBV6-3	CASKGGLAGDTQYF	TGTGCCAGCAAAGGAGGACTAGCGGGTGATACGCAGTATTTT
TRBD2	-	TRBJ2-3	TRBV6-1	CASSPVGAGGPSTDTQYF	TGTGCCAGCAGTCCCGTGGGCGCGGGAGGGCCGAGCACAGATACGCAGTATTTT
-	-	TRBJ2-1	TRBV11-2	CASSPRRIDSEQFF	TGTGCCAGCAGCCCCCGGCGCATTGACAGTGAGCAGTTCTTC
-	once	TRBJ2-2	TRBV28	CASSKLHGELFF	TGTGCCAGCAGTAAGTTGCACGGGGAGCTGTTTTTT
-	many	TRBJ2-7	TRBV28	CASSSWTSNDEQYF	TGTGCCAGCAGTTCCTGGACCAGCAACGACGAGCAGTACTTC
-	-	TRBJ1-1	TRBV28	CASSFHAGGETEAFF	TGTGCCAGCAGTTTCCACGCCGGGGGTGAAACTGAAGCTTTCTTT
-	-	TRBJ2-6	TRBV5-6	CASSLETGTGANVLTF	TGTGCCAGCAGCTTAGAAACAGGGACTGGGGCCAACGTCCTGACTTTC
TRBD2	-	TRBJ2-3	TRBV7-2	CASSLVGGDTDTQYF	TGTGCCAGCAGCTTAGTGGGAGGGGACACAGATACGCAGTATTTT
TRBD2	-	TRBJ2-7	TRBV12-3/TRBV12-4	CASSGLAGGYEQYF	TGTGCCAGCAGTGGACTAGCGGGAGGCTACGAGCAGTACTTC
-	many	TRBJ1-2	TRBV28	CASSSGNGYTF	TGTGCCAGCAGTTCGGGGAATGGCTACACCTTC
-	many	TRBJ2-2	TRBV4-2	CASSQGGTPLLHTGELFF	TGTGCCAGCAGCCAGGGAGGGACACCCTTACTCCACACCGGGGAGCTGTTTTTT
TRBD2	-	TRBJ2-1	TRBV7-2	CASRGPGLRSYNEQFF	TGTGCCAGCAGAGGACCGGGACTACGCTCCTACAATGAGCAGTTCTTC
-	many	TRBJ1-5	TRBV7-2	CASSLLSGNQPQHF	TGTGCCAGCAGCTTATTATCTGGCAATCAGCCCCAGCATTTT
-	many	TRBJ1-5	TRBV6-1	CASSTIGAAGSNQPQHF	TGTGCCAGCAGCACAATAGGGGCGGCAGGTAGCAATCAGCCCCAGCATTTT
-	many	TRBJ2-5	TRBV5-1	CASSLAPGQRLETQYF	TGCGCCAGCAGCTTGGCCCCGGGACAACGCCTAGAGACCCAGTACTTC
-	few	TRBJ2-3	TRBV7-6	CASSPVGGALDTQYF	TGTGCCAGCAGCCCAGTTGGGGGAGCGTTGGATACGCAGTATTTT
-	-	TRBJ2-6	TRBV12-3/TRBV12-4	CASSFGDVLTF	TGTGCCAGCAGTTTTGGGGACGTCCTGACTTTC
TRBD2	-	TRBJ2-3	TRBV10-3	CAISGTSGRAPTDTQYF	TGTGCCATCAGCGGGACTAGCGGGAGGGCCCCCACAGATACGCAGTATTTT
-	-	TRBJ2-7	TRBV7-2	CASSLDASFTYNEQYF	TGTGCCAGCAGCTTAGACGCATCGTTTACCTACAATGAGCAGTACTTC
-	few	TRBJ2-7	TRBV7-2	CASSSGLGYYEQYF	TGTGCCAGCAGCTCTGGACTCGGCTACTACGAGCAGTACTTC
TRBD1	-	TRBJ2-7	TRBV7-8	CASSLDRQAEQYF	TGTGCCAGCAGCTTGGACAGGCAGGCTGAGCAGTACTTC
TRBD1	-	TRBJ2-6	TRBV7-3	CASSFDWDSESSGANVLTF	TGTGCCAGCAGTTTCGATTGGGACAGCGAGAGCTCTGGGGCCAACGTCCTGACTTTC